The 31 T cell receptor beta chains below were found in one sample sequenced in a study of type 1 regulatory T cells (dated by TCRdb to the early 2020s). The sequencing machine was an Illumina MiSeq. TCRdb reran the public reads through fastp at Q25 and MiXCR, keeping productive beta chains. Rows are combined by CDR3 protein, so each entry shows the most common genes and DNA. This sample comprises about 60,000 distinct CDR3 sequences, roughly 50% of them detected only once. 2% to 2.5% of the sample rests with the top ten. These receptors are not linked to any known antigen. Sequenced material: cultured non-Tr1 T cells, either the whole culture or a sorted T cell fraction (not recorded which). Reading the label with the study, this specimen's cell subset or site is: non-Tr1 population from the T-allo10 product. The source of these receptors is a human donor in good health.

V and J are TRBV29-1 and TRBJ2-2, with D tentatively TRBD2 (5 bases). The CDR3 spans 16 residues. Germline assignment: CDR1 SQVTM and CDR2 ANQGSEA. CDR3 sequence reads: CNARDGFRERTGELFF. Here the CDR3 DNA reads TGCAACGCGCGAGACGGGTTCCGGGAACGGACCGGGGAGCTGTTTTTT.

V is TRBV3-1 and J is TRBJ1-1; the D is unclear. Trimming took 2 bases from V and 1 from J, leaving 8 bases between them. CDR1 and CDR2 (germline): LGHDT, YNNKEL (reference sequence). The CDR3 is 14 amino acids. The CDR3 is CASSQKVGNTEAFF. CDR3 DNA sequence: TGTGCCAGCAGCCAAAAAGTGGGGAACACTGAAGCTTTCTTT.

This chain connects TRBV20-1 to TRBJ2-2; D is uncertain. The CDR3 is made up of 11 amino acids. Per germline, CDR1 DFQATT and CDR2 SNEGSKA (reference sequence). The V end was cut by 5 bases, the J end by 5 bases, with 6 bases between. CDR3 nucleotide sequence: TGCAGTGCTGAGAGAACCGGGGAGCTGTTTTTT. Protein product: CSAERTGELFF.

This clonotype was detected only a few times. The chain uses TRBV10-3 and TRBJ2-1, with 9 nucleotides matching TRBD1. The CDR3 length is 13 residues. Trimming at V came to 5 bases and at J to 7 bases, leaving 3 bases not matched to a gene. Per the germline V gene, CDR1 is ENHRY and CDR2 is SYGVKD. Here the CDR3 DNA reads TGTGCCATCAGTCGGACAGGGGAAAATGAGCAGTTCTTC. It specifies CAISRTGENEQFF.

The chain couples TRBV20-1 to TRBJ2-7; no firm D call. V lost 0 bases and J lost 3, with 12 bases in between. Germline V gives CDR1 DFQATT, CDR2 SNEGSKA (reference sequence). This CDR3 comprises 14 residues. This chain's CDR3 is CSARDPGSYYEQYF. The CDR3 DNA follows: TGCAGTGCTAGAGATCCCGGCAGCTACTACGAGCAGTACTTC.

This chain uses TRBV5-6 with TRBJ2-1, with 11 positions matching TRBD2. This CDR3 is 19 amino acids long. V was pared by 4 bases and J by 1 base, with 13 bases of the junction left unmatched. Germline values: CDR1 SGHDT, CDR2 YYEEEE. CDR3: CASSLEFSGGAFSYNEQFF. The CDR3 region has the DNA TGTGCCAGCAGCCTTGAATTTAGCGGGGGGGCCTTTTCCTACAATGAGCAGTTCTTC.

This clonotype was seen a few times. This chain links TRBV20-1 with TRBJ2-5; a possible D gene is TRBD2 (6 bases). V was clipped by 5 bases and J by 5 bases, with 12 bases between them. Germline lookup yields CDR1 DFQATT and CDR2 SNEGSKA (reference sequence). This CDR3 contains 12 residues. DNA for the CDR3: TGCAGTGCTTCACTAGCTCCGGAGACCCAGTACTTC. Residues: CSASLAPETQYF.

V gene TRBV7-6 combines with J gene TRBJ2-2; D remains ambiguous. This CDR3 spans 16 amino acids. Trimming shortened V by 0 bases and J by 0 bases, and 8 bases separated the two germline ends. Germline assignment: CDR1 SGHVS and CDR2 FNYEAQ. CDR3 region: CASSLAPTPNTGELFF. In DNA form, the CDR3 reads TGTGCCAGCAGCTTAGCGCCTACACCGAACACCGGGGAGCTGTTTTTT. Using reference TRBV7-6 and TRBJ2-2 for the parts outside the CDR3, the full variable domain is GAGVSQSPRYKVTKRGQDVALRCDPISGHVSLYWYRQALGQGPEFLTYFNYEAQQDKSGLPNDRFSAERPEGSISTLTIQRTEQRDSAMYRCASSLAPTPNTGELFFGEGSRLTVL.

This clonotype has more than one count but fewer than ten. The CDR3 here is CASSVVGKPGNTIYF. DNA of the CDR3: TGTGCCAGCAGCGTGGTTGGGAAGCCCGGAAACACCATATATTTT. The rearrangement uses TRBV12-3 or TRBV12-4 and TRBJ1-3; no clear D gene. V dropped 6 bases and J dropped 4 bases, with 16 bases sitting between them. CDR3 length: 15 amino acids.

The CDR3 DNA reads TGCAGTGCCCCCTCTCGGGACACCATATATTTT. Translation gives CSAPSRDTIYF. This chain connects TRBV20-1 to TRBJ1-3; D gene uncertain. The length of the CDR3 is 11 residues. CDR1 and CDR2 (germline): DFQATT, SNEGSKA (reference sequence). V lost 6 bases and J 8 bases, leaving 11 bases between the germline ends.

This rearrangement joins TRBV3-1 to TRBJ1-2; tentatively, D is TRBD1 (5 bases). The V end was cut by 3 bases, the J end by 4 bases, with 9 bases between. Germline values: CDR1 LGHDT, CDR2 YNNKEL (reference sequence). There are 13 residues in the CDR3. The CDR3 reads CASSQTALYGYTF. CDR3 DNA: TGTGCCAGCAGCCAGACAGCTCTCTATGGCTACACCTTC.

The table lists this clonotype with a count of one. The J gene is TRBJ1-2, the V gene TRBV29-1; 8 bases align to TRBD1. The CDR3 sequence is 13 residues long. Losses at the gene ends were 8 bases for V and 4 bases for J; bases not matched to a gene: 9. Germline CDR1 SQVTM, CDR2 ANQGSEA. The CDR3, as DNA: TGCAGCATCGGACAGGGTCGACGCTATGGCTACACCTTC. Its translation is CSIGQGRRYGYTF.

V gene TRBV27 combines with J gene TRBJ1-5; D is ambiguous. Trimming removed 6 bases at V and 8 bases at J, with 20 bases between. CDR1 MNHEY and CDR2 SMNVEV come from the germline V gene (reference sequence). This CDR3 region has 15 residues. The CDR3 protein is CASSSLEAAVKPQHF. CDR3 coding DNA: TGTGCCAGCAGCTCCCTGGAGGCTGCGGTGAAGCCCCAGCATTTT.

Details on this clonotype: At one boundary the junction diverges from the germline segment, which might be a read error. The chain joins TRBV7-9 to TRBJ2-1; D remains ambiguous. This CDR3 spans 15 amino acids. Germline CDR1 and CDR2: SEHNR and FQNEAQ (reference sequence). The DNA for the CDR3 is TGTGCCAGCAGCTCACATCCCCGGGCTTTACAAGGCAAGGTCTTC. Its protein is CASSSHPRALQGKVF.

By frequency in the sample, this clonotype is medium-sized. This chain connects TRBV10-3 to TRBJ2-3; no clear D gene. V shed 7 bases and J shed 6 bases, with 14 bases lying between them. The germline CDR1 and CDR2 sequences are ENHRY and SYGVKD. The CDR3 has 13 residues. CDR3 sequence: CAIMGGGSDTQYF. In DNA form, the CDR3 reads TGTGCCATCATGGGTGGTGGATCCGATACGCAGTATTTT.

The V call is TRBV29-1, the J call TRBJ1-2; D remains unclear. CDR1 SQVTM and CDR2 ANQGSEA come from the germline V gene. The CDR3 runs 14 residues. Trimming shortened V by 1 base and J by 8 bases, and 17 bases separated the two germline ends. CDR3 amino acids: CSVEVAGRPRGYTF. The CDR3 nucleotides are TGCAGCGTTGAAGTCGCAGGCAGGCCCCGGGGCTACACCTTC.

J is TRBJ2-3 and V is TRBV2, with D perhaps assigned TRBD1 or TRBD2 (5 bases each). The V gene's germline CDR1 is SNHLY and CDR2 FYNNEI. V shed 7 bases and J shed 2 bases, with 19 bases lying between them. The CDR3 contains 16 residues. CDR3 in amino acids: CASTAFFGAPTDTQYF. In nucleotides, the CDR3 is TGTGCCAGCACCGCTTTTTTCGGGGCCCCCACAGATACGCAGTATTTT.

Concerning this clonotype: The junction departs from germline at one end; a sequencing error may be responsible. The chain employs TRBV6-1 and TRBJ2-2; 7 nucleotides align to TRBD2. Per germline, CDR1 MNHNS and CDR2 SASEGT. The CDR3 is 14 amino acids. The DNA of the CDR3 is TGTGCCAGCACCCCCGGGGGAGGGACCGAGGAGCTGTTTTTT. It translates to CASTPGGGTEELFF.

This clonotype has just a few counts. V is TRBV12-3 or TRBV12-4 and J is TRBJ2-1, with 8 positions matching TRBD2. The CDR3 runs 14 residues. V lost 3 bases and J lost 10; bases outside the gene matches: 8. CDR3: CASSFLRGVGEQFF. CDR3 DNA: TGTGCCAGCAGTTTCCTGCGGGGGGTTGGCGAGCAGTTCTTC.

The table lists this clonotype with a few counts. The chain joins TRBV7-9 to TRBJ2-1; 13 nucleotides line up with TRBD2. V lost 4 bases and J lost 8; bases outside the gene matches: 8. Per the germline V gene, CDR1 is SEHNR and CDR2 is FQNEAQ (reference sequence). This CDR3 has 16 residues. The CDR3 DNA reads TGTGCCAGCAGCTGGCTGCGACTAGCGGGGGGCTATGAGCAGTTCTTC. This gives the protein CASSWLRLAGGYEQFF.

This chain uses TRBV20-1 with TRBJ2-5, with D possibly matching TRBD1 (6 bases). The V gene lost 6 bases and the J gene lost 1 base, with 9 bases spanning the gap. The CDR3 has 12 amino acids. CDR1 DFQATT and CDR2 SNEGSKA come from the germline V gene (reference sequence). CDR3 in DNA: TGCAGTGCCCGGGACACCCAAGAGACCCAGTACTTC. This encodes CSARDTQETQYF.

In its sample, this clonotype was seen a few times. The gene calls are TRBV27 and TRBJ1-2; the match to TRBD1 covers 9 bases. This CDR3 has 15 amino acids. Germline CDR1 MNHEY, CDR2 SMNVEV (reference sequence). V gave up 7 bases and J gave up 8 bases; unmatched junction bases: 14. The chain's CDR3 is CASTTTGTGSRGYTF. Here the CDR3 DNA reads TGTGCCAGCACCACCACCGGGACAGGGTCGAGGGGCTACACCTTC.

The V gene is TRBV20-1, the J gene TRBJ2-1; possibly TRBD2 for D (5 bases). CDR1 DFQATT and CDR2 SNEGSKA come from the germline V gene (reference sequence). CDR3 length equals 14 residues. V gave up 7 bases and J gave up 0 bases, with 13 bases separating them. This CDR3 is CSGTPEYSYNEQFF. The CDR3 nucleotides read TGCAGTGGGACTCCCGAATACTCCTACAATGAGCAGTTCTTC.

This clonotype was counted only a few times. The DNA for the CDR3 is TGCGCCAGCAGCCAAGAAAACCCGGGACAGGGTGGGCAGTACTTC. The encoded protein is CASSQENPGQGGQYF. The V gene is TRBV4-1, the J gene TRBJ2-7, with 9 bases identical to TRBD1. The CDR3 is 15 residues long. CDR1 is MGHRA, CDR2 YSYEKL, per germline. V was clipped by 0 bases and J by 9 bases; unmatched bases: 9.

This sequence joins TRBV5-6 and TRBJ2-7; tentative D call: TRBD2 (5 bases). The CDR3 is made up of 16 amino acids. Germline V gene sequence: CDR1 SGHDT, CDR2 YYEEEE. V gave up 4 bases and J gave up 6 bases, with 23 bases separating them. The DNA for the CDR3 is TGTGCCAGCAGCGTAGGACTGATCCCTTCCTATTCCGAGCAGTACTTC. Its translation is CASSVGLIPSYSEQYF. Full variable domain (remainder filled in from reference TRBV5-6 and TRBJ2-7): DAGVTQSPTHLIKTRGQQVTLRCSPKSGHDTVSWYQQALGQGPQFIFQYYEEEERQRGNFPDRFSGHQFPNYSSELNVNALLLGDSALYLCASSVGLIPSYSEQYFGPGTRLTVT.

This clonotype came up many times. The chain employs TRBV7-2 and TRBJ2-3, with 8 bases fitting TRBD2. Germline lookup yields CDR1 SGHTA and CDR2 FQGNSA. J was trimmed by 6 bases and V by 4 bases; bases with no gene match: 3. The CDR3 covers 13 residues. DNA of the CDR3: TGTGCCAGCAGCTACGGACTAGCCGATACGCAGTATTTT. Amino acids: CASSYGLADTQYF.

This clonotype was seen a handful of times. The chain uses TRBV20-1 and TRBJ2-7, with TRBD2 identical over 7 bases. The J segment lost 1 base and the V segment lost 6 bases, leaving 9 bases of the junction unmatched. Germline CDR1 and CDR2: DFQATT and SNEGSKA (reference sequence). The CDR3 loop spans 14 amino acids. CDR3 bases: TGCAGTGCCTCAAATCCGGGGGGATCCTACGAGCAGTACTTC. As protein: CSASNPGGSYEQYF.

V is TRBV5-4 and J is TRBJ2-5, with 9 bases that match TRBD2. CDR1 SGHNT and CDR2 YYREEE come from the germline V gene (reference sequence). This CDR3 has 14 amino acids. Trimming cost V 3 bases and J 4 bases; bases outside gene matches: 4. The DNA of the CDR3 is TGTGCCAGCAGCTCGGGACTAGCAGTAGAGACCCAGTACTTC. It codes for CASSSGLAVETQYF.

The chain is built from TRBV19 and TRBJ2-4; D is ambiguous. The V and J ends lost 8 bases and 2 bases respectively, with 13 bases between them. The CDR3 length is 14 residues. Germline V gene lookup returns CDR1 LNHDA and CDR2 SQIVND (reference sequence). CDR3 sequence reads: CASGVAGTKNIQYF. Here the CDR3 DNA reads TGTGCCAGTGGCGTGGCAGGTACCAAAAACATTCAGTACTTC.

This clonotype is deemed medium-sized. The CDR3 bases are TGTGCCAGCAGCCGGGCGGGCTATGGCTACACCTTC. Its protein product is CASSRAGYGYTF. J is TRBJ1-2 and V is TRBV7-2, with D hard to call. Trimming removed 5 bases at V and 4 bases at J, with 8 bases between. Germline CDR1 is SGHTA and CDR2 is FQGNSA. CDR3 size: 12 residues.

The chain uses TRBV11-1 and TRBJ1-1; the match to TRBD1 covers 9 bases. Germline lookup yields CDR1 SGHAT and CDR2 FQDESV (reference sequence). There are 13 residues in the CDR3. The J segment lost 4 bases and the V segment lost 5 bases, leaving 2 bases of the junction unmatched. This chain's CDR3 is CASSTTGGTEAFF. The CDR3 DNA follows: TGTGCCAGCAGCACGACAGGGGGCACTGAAGCTTTCTTT. The variable domain in full, with the rest retrieved from reference TRBV11-1 and TRBJ1-1, is EAEVAQSPRYKITEKSQAVAFWCDPISGHATLYWYRQILGQGPELLVQFQDESVVDDSQLPKDRFSAERLKGVDSTLKIQPAELGDSAMYLCASSTTGGTEAFFGQGTRLTVV.